Each of the 26 T cell receptor beta chains below was sequenced from the same sample in a study of blood T cell repertoires in COVID-19. The protocol was immunoSEQ multiplex PCR, while the TCRdb copy is restricted to in-frame clones and leaves out a portion. The sample carries tens of thousands of clones, more than 75% recorded once. The sample consisted of peripheral blood. The receptor source for this set is a human donor in a cohort sampled during active COVID-19.

The J gene is TRBJ1-3, the V gene TRBV6-5; D is unclear. Germline CDR1 is MNHEY and CDR2 is SVGAGI. Trimming removed 5 bases from V and 3 bases from J, with 8 bases in between. The CDR3 loop spans 13 amino acids. CDR3 loop: CASSPRDGNTIYF. DNA for the CDR3: TGTGCCAGCAGTCCCCGGGATGGAAACACCATATATTTT.

J is TRBJ1-1 and V is TRBV3-1 (or the pseudogene TRBV3-2); D is ambiguous. The CDR3 totals 13 residues. CDR1 LGHDT and CDR2 YNNKEL come from the germline V gene (reference sequence). Trimming removed 2 bases from V and 5 bases from J, with 9 bases in between. In DNA form, the CDR3 reads TGTGCCAGCAGCCAAAACCACAGAACTGAAGCTTTCTTT. This sequence encodes CASSQNHRTEAFF.

This clone occurred a few times. The chain recombines TRBV5-4 with TRBJ2-7; 9 bases align to TRBD2. Germline V gene data show CDR1 as SGHNT and CDR2 as YYREEE (reference sequence). V was pared by 4 bases and J by 5 bases, with 7 bases of the junction left unmatched. CDR3 length equals 14 residues. As DNA, the CDR3 is TGTGCCAGCAGCCCCGGGACTAGCTTCAACGAGCAGTACTTC. It encodes CASSPGTSFNEQYF.

This sequence joins TRBV6-5 and TRBJ2-3; 7 bases match TRBD1. CDR3 size: 13 residues. J gave up 4 bases and V 5 bases, and 3 bases lay outside the gene matches. CDR1 and CDR2 (germline): MNHEY, SVGAGI. CDR3 nucleotide sequence: TGTGCCAGCAGTCTACAGGGGCCAGATACGCAGTATTTT. It codes for CASSLQGPDTQYF.

J is TRBJ2-2 and V is TRBV4-1, with 7 nucleotides matching TRBD2. Germline V CDR1 and CDR2: MGHRA, YSYEKL. With V trimmed by 3 bases and J by 1 base, 5 bases remained unmatched. This CDR3 spans 16 amino acids. CDR3 amino acids: CASSQGGTVNTGELFF. Written as DNA, the CDR3 is TGCGCCAGCAGCCAGGGAGGGACGGTGAACACCGGGGAGCTGTTTTTT.

This clone has just one count. The gene calls are TRBV10-3 and TRBJ2-3; TRBD2 might be the D (6 bases). This CDR3 is 14 amino acids long. CDR1 ENHRY and CDR2 SYGVKD come from the germline V gene. Trimming left V 4 bases short and J 4 bases short, with 12 bases between. The CDR3 coding sequence is TGTGCCATCAGTGTGGGACCGGGGGCAGATACGCAGTATTTT. The encoded protein is CAISVGPGADTQYF.

The chain is built from TRBV13 and TRBJ1-6; D is ambiguous. Germline V gives CDR1 PRHDT, CDR2 FYEKMQ (reference sequence). V dropped 5 bases and J dropped 5 bases, with 13 bases sitting between them. The CDR3 runs 15 residues. CDR3 sequence: CASSPGRTDNSPLHF. The CDR3 DNA sequence: TGTGCCAGCAGCCCCGGTCGGACTGATAATTCACCCCTCCACTTT. Drawing the rest from reference TRBV13 and TRBJ1-6, the complete variable domain is AAGVIQSPRHLIKEKRETATLKCYPIPRHDTVYWYQQGPGQDPQFLISFYEKMQSDKGSIPDRFSAQQFSDYHSELNMSSLELGDSALYFCASSPGRTDNSPLHFGNGTRLTVT.

The genes are TRBV5-5 and TRBJ2-3, with TRBD2 matching over 12 bases. The CDR3 extends over 17 amino acids. Germline trimming cut 5 bases from V and 0 bases from J; bases unmatched to any gene: 7. Germline loops: CDR1 SGHKS, CDR2 YYEKEE (reference sequence). CDR3 nucleotides: TGTGCCAGCAGTGGACTAGCGGGGCACCCTAGCACAGATACGCAGTATTTT. Protein: CASSGLAGHPSTDTQYF.

V and J are TRBV24-1 and TRBJ2-1, with D unclear. The germline CDR1 and CDR2 sequences are KGHDR and SFDVKD. CDR3 size: 16 residues. V dropped 2 bases and J dropped 0 bases, with 10 bases sitting between them. CDR3 region: CATSDSIPGSYNEQFF. In DNA form, the CDR3 reads TGTGCCACCAGTGATTCGATTCCCGGCTCCTACAATGAGCAGTTCTTC.

The rearrangement links TRBV27 to TRBJ2-7; no firm D call. V was trimmed by 4 bases and J by 3 bases, leaving 10 bases between them. The germline V gene has CDR1 MNHEY and CDR2 SMNVEV (reference sequence). This CDR3 is built from 13 residues. CDR3 DNA: TGTGCCAGCAGTTACTCCGGTGGCTACGAGCAGTACTTC. It codes for CASSYSGGYEQYF.

J is TRBJ2-7 and V is TRBV28; D gene uncertain. Trimming removed 2 bases at V and 2 bases at J, with 10 bases between. Germline assignment: CDR1 MDHEN and CDR2 SYDVKM. CDR3 size: 14 residues. For the CDR3, the DNA is TGTGCCAGCAGTTTAGGAGAGTCAGCCTACGAGCAGTACTTC. It translates to CASSLGESAYEQYF.

The gene calls are TRBV27 and TRBJ2-5; TRBD2 is a possible D gene (5 bases). The CDR3 runs to 15 residues. With 8 bases removed from V and 7 bases from J, the gap between germline ends came to 23 bases. CDR1 is MNHEY, CDR2 SMNVEV, per germline (reference sequence). The CDR3 region has the DNA TGTGCCAGCGCCTCTGTGGCCACCCACCGGGGGACCCAGTACTTC. As protein: CASASVATHRGTQYF.

The J gene is TRBJ1-5, the V gene TRBV28; possibly TRBD1 for D (6 bases). Looked up from germline, CDR1 is MDHEN and CDR2 is SYDVKM. CDR3 size: 17 residues. V lost 3 bases to trimming and J lost 5 bases, with 20 bases between them. The CDR3 DNA sequence: TGTGCCAGCAGTTTTGGGCCCCAACAGGGACCCGATCAGCCCCAGCATTTT. Amino acid sequence: CASSFGPQQGPDQPQHF. Combining the CDR3 with reference TRBV28 and TRBJ1-5 gives the whole variable domain DVKVTQSSRYLVKRTGEKVFLECVQDMDHENMFWYRQDPGLGLRLIYFSYDVKMKEKGDIPEGYSVSREKKERFSLILESASTNQTSMYLCASSFGPQQGPDQPQHFGDGTRLSIL.

The rearrangement joins TRBV15 to TRBJ2-1, with no clear D. Trimming stripped 4 bases from V and 3 bases from J, with 13 bases between. The germline V gene encodes CDR1 LNHNV and CDR2 YYDKDF (reference sequence). This CDR3 region has 15 residues. CDR3 residues: CATSTSDPGYNEQFF. The CDR3 bases are TGTGCCACCAGCACTTCAGATCCTGGCTACAATGAGCAGTTCTTC.

There are a few counts of this clone. The chain is built from TRBV12-3 or TRBV12-4 and TRBJ1-1; possible D gene TRBD1, 5 bases. The CDR3 length is 13 residues. The V and J ends lost 4 bases and 5 bases respectively, with 11 bases between them. The CDR3 region has the DNA TGTGCCAGCAGTTGGGGGAGGATGACTGAAGCTTTCTTT. Its translation: CASSWGRMTEAFF.

The V and J genes are TRBV27 and TRBJ1-1, with 10 bases matching TRBD1. The CDR3 sequence is 18 residues long. Looked up from germline, CDR1 is MNHEY and CDR2 is SMNVEV (reference sequence). The V segment lost 5 bases and the J segment 0 bases; nucleotides outside the gene matches: 12. The CDR3 DNA is TGTGCCAGCAGTCCTCGGACAGGGGGTATGCTGATGAACACTGAAGCTTTCTTT. Its protein product is CASSPRTGGMLMNTEAFF.

The V call is TRBV7-6, the J call TRBJ2-7, with TRBD2 as a possible D gene (5 bases). The CDR3 sequence is 13 residues long. The V end was cut by 4 bases, the J end by 4 bases, with 11 bases between. Per the germline V gene, CDR1 is SGHVS and CDR2 is FNYEAQ. Written as DNA, the CDR3 is TGTGCCAGCAGCTCGGACTCGTCTTACGAGCAGTACTTC. Its translation is CASSSDSSYEQYF.

This chain uses TRBV2 with TRBJ1-1; D possibly corresponds to TRBD1 (5 bases). Germline V gene lookup returns CDR1 SNHLY and CDR2 FYNNEI. This CDR3 has 15 residues. Trimming stripped 6 bases from V and 0 bases from J, with 14 bases between. The CDR3 DNA is TGTGCCAGCAGGAAGGTCGGACACATGAACACTGAAGCTTTCTTT. It yields the protein CASRKVGHMNTEAFF.

V and J are TRBV2 and TRBJ2-5; 11 bases align to TRBD2. With 5 bases clipped from V and 3 bases from J, the junction kept 5 bases outside the gene matches. The germline gives CDR1 SNHLY, CDR2 FYNNEI. The CDR3 runs 15 residues. CDR3 nucleotide sequence: TGTGCCAGCAGTCAGACTAGCGGGGAAAAAGAGACCCAGTACTTC. It encodes CASSQTSGEKETQYF.

The rearrangement joins TRBV5-6 to TRBJ2-1, with a possible D match to TRBD2 (5 bases). Germline CDR1 SGHDT, CDR2 YYEEEE. Between the trimmed V and J ends, which lost 3 bases and 1 base, there was a span of 23 bases. The CDR3 length is 19 residues. The CDR3 sequence is CASSSPRGTDVLSYNEQFF. CDR3 sequence (DNA): TGTGCCAGCAGCTCCCCCCGGGGAACCGATGTCCTATCCTACAATGAGCAGTTCTTC.

This chain links TRBV5-5 with TRBJ2-2, with D possibly matching TRBD2 (5 bases). Trimming stripped 1 base from V and 7 bases from J, with 11 bases between. There are 14 residues in the CDR3. Germline CDR1 reads SGHKS; CDR2 reads YYEKEE (reference sequence). Written as DNA, the CDR3 is TGTGCCAGCAGCTTGATGGGGAGAGGCGGGGAGCTGTTTTTT. Encoded protein: CASSLMGRGGELFF. Drawing the rest from reference TRBV5-5 and TRBJ2-2, the complete variable domain is DAGVTQSPTHLIKTRGQQVTLRCSPISGHKSVSWYQQVLGQGPQFIFQYYEKEERGRGNFPDRFSARQFPNYSSELNVNALLLGDSALYLCASSLMGRGGELFFGEGSRLTVL.

This chain uses TRBV11-1 with TRBJ2-3; 9 nucleotides line up with TRBD1. With 5 bases clipped from V and 2 bases from J, the junction kept 5 bases outside the gene matches. CDR1 and CDR2 from the germline V gene are SGHAT and FQDESV (reference sequence). This CDR3 has 15 amino acids. This CDR3 is CASSRGTGPTDTQYF. The CDR3 nucleotides read TGTGCCAGCAGCCGAGGGACAGGGCCCACAGATACGCAGTATTTT. Using reference TRBV11-1 and TRBJ2-3 for the parts outside the CDR3, the full variable domain is EAEVAQSPRYKITEKSQAVAFWCDPISGHATLYWYRQILGQGPELLVQFQDESVVDDSQLPKDRFSAERLKGVDSTLKIQPAELGDSAMYLCASSRGTGPTDTQYFGPGTRLTVL.

V usage is TRBV29-1 and J usage is TRBJ1-5; D remains unclear. This CDR3 has 14 amino acids. V lost 5 bases and J 4 bases, leaving 15 bases between the germline ends. Germline loops: CDR1 SQVTM, CDR2 ANQGSEA. CDR3 loop: CSVLVNSGNQPQHF. In DNA form, the CDR3 reads TGCAGCGTTTTAGTAAACTCGGGGAATCAGCCCCAGCATTTT.

This chain uses TRBV27 with TRBJ2-4, with 8 bases matching TRBD2. CDR1 is MNHEY, CDR2 SMNVEV, per germline (reference sequence). The junction had 6 bases not matched to a gene; V was cut back by 8 bases and J by 0 bases. There are 15 residues in the CDR3. CDR3 region: CASSSGLLAKNIQYF. For the CDR3, the DNA is TGTGCCAGCTCTAGCGGGCTCCTAGCCAAAAACATTCAGTACTTC.

The genes are TRBV10-3 and TRBJ2-7; perhaps TRBD2 as D (6 bases). Germline CDR1 is ENHRY and CDR2 is SYGVKD. The CDR3 has 14 residues. V was clipped by 6 bases and J by 5 bases, with 17 bases between them. This CDR3 is CAIRAGGRIHEQYF. CDR3 coding DNA: TGTGCCATCAGGGCCGGGGGTCGAATCCACGAGCAGTACTTC.

The chain uses TRBV29-1 and TRBJ1-1; TRBD1 matches at 12 bases. The CDR3 is made up of 17 amino acids. V shed 1 base, J shed 6 bases, and the junction held 12 bases outside the gene matches. CDR1 and CDR2 (germline): SQVTM, ANQGSEA. The CDR3 DNA follows: TGCAGCGTTGAAGGACCGGGGACAGGGGGCCAGGAGGCTGAAGCTTTCTTT. Protein product: CSVEGPGTGGQEAEAFF.